These 25 T cell receptor beta chains originate from one sample sequenced in a study of Graves' ophthalmopathy and Graves' hyperthyroidism. RNA transcripts yielded amplified TCR beta CDR3 regions. After a first-round RT-PCR with HTBI primers, a second-round multiplex PCR was run. TCRdb used MiXCR to reprocess the multiplex PCR reads, holding one entry per CDR3 protein. The sample comprises around 670,000 distinct CDR3 sequences, 40% of which are singletons, and less than 55% rests with the top ten. Sequencing was done on a sample of peripheral blood. These TCRs come from an adult man with Graves' ophthalmopathy.

As to this clonotype: With a much larger clone just one base away, this may be a read error. J is TRBJ2-5 and V is TRBV20-1; D is perhaps TRBD1 (6 bases). Germline V gives CDR1 DFQATT, CDR2 SNEGSKA (reference sequence). Between the trimmed V and J ends, which lost 3 bases and 5 bases, there was a span of 16 bases. CDR3 length: 14 residues. The DNA for the CDR3 is TGCAGTGCTAGCGATCTCGGACAGTCGGAGACCCAGTACTTC. It specifies CSASDLGQSETQYF.

This clonotype turned up a few times. V is TRBV12-3 or TRBV12-4 and J is TRBJ2-5; the D gene is possibly TRBD2 (6 bases). The CDR3 covers 17 residues. V was cut by 5 bases and J by 3 bases, with 22 bases left in between. CDR3 residues: CASSPRWGGNEEETQYF. The CDR3 DNA reads TGTGCCAGCAGTCCGAGGTGGGGCGGGAATGAGGAAGAGACCCAGTACTTC.

This clonotype was counted many times. The chain links TRBV10-3 to TRBJ2-2; weak D call: TRBD2 (5 bases). The V gene's germline CDR1 is ENHRY and CDR2 SYGVKD. The germline V and J ends were trimmed by 6 bases and 3 bases, with 14 bases remaining between them. The CDR3 is made up of 15 amino acids. The CDR3 DNA sequence: TGTGCCATCAGCGGTGGGCCCGGGGACACCGGGGAGCTGTTTTTT. Its protein is CAISGGPGDTGELFF.

CDR3 protein: CASSSSRWGSQETQYF. The CDR3 DNA follows: TGTGCCAGCAGTTCGAGCCGGTGGGGAAGCCAAGAGACCCAGTACTTC. The V gene is TRBV6-5, the J gene TRBJ2-5, with D unclear. The CDR3 spans 16 residues. Looked up from germline, CDR1 is MNHEY and CDR2 is SVGAGI. Trimming removed 4 bases at V and 1 base at J, with 16 bases between.

The chain couples TRBV11-2 to TRBJ1-2; TRBD1 matches at 7 bases. V was pared by 4 bases and J by 4 bases, with 6 bases of the junction left unmatched. Germline loops: CDR1 SGHAT, CDR2 FQNNGV. The CDR3 is made up of 14 amino acids. The CDR3 region has the DNA TGTGCCAGCAGCTCGGACAGGAAGGCCTATGGCTACACCTTC. This translates into CASSSDRKAYGYTF.

The rearrangement uses TRBV29-1 and TRBJ2-7; the match to TRBD1 covers 9 bases. The CDR3 length is 14 residues. Germline lookup yields CDR1 SQVTM and CDR2 ANQGSEA. The CDR3 spells CSAGKTGTGYEQYF. Here the CDR3 DNA reads TGCAGTGCTGGAAAGACCGGGACAGGGTACGAGCAGTACTTC.

The CDR3 loop is CAWSVLSGRPQETQYF. For the CDR3, the DNA is TGTGCCTGGAGTGTACTTAGCGGGAGACCTCAAGAGACCCAGTACTTC. The rearrangement uses TRBV7-7 and TRBJ2-5; 9 bases line up with TRBD2. The germline V gene has CDR1 SSHAT and CDR2 FNYEAQ (reference sequence). The junction had 15 bases not matched to a gene; V was cut back by 11 bases and J by 2 bases. CDR3 length: 16 amino acids.

This clonotype has just one count. V is TRBV20-1 and J is TRBJ1-4; D remains unclear. V lost 5 bases to trimming and J lost 7 bases, with 14 bases between them. CDR1 DFQATT and CDR2 SNEGSKA come from the germline V gene (reference sequence). The CDR3 is 13 amino acids. The CDR3 sequence: CSAHPFSGEKLFF. CDR3 bases: TGCAGTGCTCACCCATTCAGCGGTGAAAAACTGTTTTTT.

There are a few counts of this clonotype. The chain employs TRBV2 and TRBJ2-5, with 9 bases fitting TRBD1. The CDR3 covers 15 residues. V gave up 6 bases and J gave up 2 bases; unmatched junction bases: 7. Germline-derived CDR1 and CDR2 are SNHLY and FYNNEI. As DNA, the CDR3 is TGTGCCAGCAGCCAGGGACAGGGAAGACAAGAGACCCAGTACTTC. This codes for CASSQGQGRQETQYF.

V is TRBV7-9 and J is TRBJ1-6, with no clear D. Between the trimmed V and J ends, which lost 6 bases and 7 bases, there was a span of 10 bases. The CDR3 sequence is 13 residues long. Germline V gene sequence: CDR1 SEHNR, CDR2 FQNEAQ (reference sequence). In DNA form, the CDR3 reads TGTGCCAGCAGTGTGGGCAACAATTCACCCCTCCACTTT. Encoded protein: CASSVGNNSPLHF. Complete variable domain (other parts from reference TRBV7-9 and TRBJ1-6): DTGVSQNPRHKITKRGQNVTFRCDPISEHNRLYWYRQTLGQGPEFLTYFQNEAQLEKSRLLSDRFSAERPKGSFSTLEIQRTEQGDSAMYLCASSVGNNSPLHFGNGTRLTVT.

The V and J genes are TRBV10-3 and TRBJ1-1; no clear D. V dropped 5 bases and J dropped 5 bases, with 15 bases sitting between them. There are 14 residues in the CDR3. The V gene's germline CDR1 is ENHRY and CDR2 SYGVKD. The CDR3: CAISYLGDLTEAFF. Written as DNA, the CDR3 is TGTGCCATCAGTTACTTGGGTGACCTTACTGAAGCTTTCTTT.

This clonotype occurred many times. V is TRBV2 and J is TRBJ1-1, with a tentative D call TRBD1 (5 bases). Looked up from germline, CDR1 is SNHLY and CDR2 is FYNNEI. The V gene lost 6 bases and the J gene lost 5 bases, with 10 bases spanning the gap. This CDR3 has 12 amino acids. The DNA of the CDR3 is TGTGCCAGCAGCGAGGGGCGAACTGAAGCTTTCTTT. Protein sequence: CASSEGRTEAFF.

This chain uses TRBV15 with TRBJ1-2; weak D call: TRBD1 (5 bases). Germline assignment: CDR1 LNHNV and CDR2 YYDKDF (reference sequence). There are 11 residues in the CDR3. Between the trimmed V and J ends, which lost 0 bases and 12 bases, there was a span of 8 bases. CDR3 DNA: TGTGCCACCAGCAGAGACAGGGCTGACACCTTC. Translated: CATSRDRADTF.

V and J are TRBV20-1 and TRBJ1-2, with D unclear. Trimming shortened V by 5 bases and J by 2 bases, and 12 bases separated the two germline ends. The germline V gene encodes CDR1 DFQATT and CDR2 SNEGSKA (reference sequence). This CDR3 is built from 13 residues. CDR3 nucleotide sequence: TGCAGTGCTCCACCCAGGAGGAACTATGGCTACACCTTC. It encodes CSAPPRRNYGYTF.

This clonotype was seen a handful of times. At one end the junction does not follow the germline gene, possibly because of a read error. The chain carries TRBV30 and TRBJ1-2; D possibly corresponds to TRBD1 (6 bases). The CDR3 runs to 10 residues. CDR1 is GTSNPN and CDR2 is SVGIG in the germline V gene (reference sequence). The CDR3 sequence is CAWSRRGVMF. The CDR3 DNA sequence: TGTGCCTGGAGTAGAAGGGGGGTTATGTTC.

A remark on this clonotype: At one of its ends the junction is not consistent with the germline gene, which may arise from a read error. This rearrangement joins TRBV10-3 to TRBJ1-2; TRBD1 might be the D (6 bases). Germline CDR1 ENHRY, CDR2 SYGVKD. CDR3 length: 16 amino acids. Written as DNA, the CDR3 is TGTGCCAGCAGTGAAGGGACAAGCGGAATGGACTATGGCTACACCTTC. It encodes CASSEGTSGMDYGYTF.

The table lists this clonotype with many counts. The chain uses TRBV15 and TRBJ1-1, with D possibly matching TRBD1 (5 bases). This CDR3 is built from 13 residues. The V end was cut by 5 bases, the J end by 4 bases, with 11 bases between. Germline V CDR1 and CDR2: LNHNV, YYDKDF (reference sequence). The CDR3 sequence is CATSASGFTEAFF. Written as DNA, the CDR3 is TGTGCCACCAGCGCATCAGGGTTCACTGAAGCTTTCTTT.

The chain joins TRBV29-1 to TRBJ2-5; 10 bases are shared with TRBD1. With the DNA end fitting TRBJ2-1 better, the J assignment may be wrong. CDR3 length: 14 residues. Germline V lookup: CDR1 SQVTM, CDR2 ANQGSEA. DNA for the CDR3: TGCAGCTTCGGGACAGGGGCCGGGGACAATGAGCAGTTCTTC. It yields the protein CSFGTGAGDNEQFF.

This clonotype was detected many times. This chain links TRBV9 with TRBJ1-2, with D possibly being TRBD1 (6 bases). V was pared by 0 bases and J by 6 bases, with 15 bases between. CDR1 and CDR2 (germline): SGDLS, YYNGEE. CDR3 length equals 15 residues. In nucleotides, the CDR3 is TGTGCCAGCAGCGTAGGATCGGGGGGGGGCGATGGCTACACCTTC. Protein sequence: CASSVGSGGGDGYTF.

The gene calls are TRBV27 and TRBJ2-5; tentatively, D is TRBD2 (5 bases). The V gene's germline CDR1 is MNHEY and CDR2 SMNVEV (reference sequence). With 2 bases removed from V and 4 bases from J, the gap between germline ends came to 8 bases. This CDR3 region has 13 residues. In nucleotides, the CDR3 is TGTGCCAGCAGTTTAAAGAGCGGAGAGACCCAGTACTTC. Its protein product is CASSLKSGETQYF.

There are a few counts of this clonotype. A much larger clone lies one base from this, so it may be a read error. J is TRBJ2-5 and V is TRBV10-3, with TRBD1 identical over 9 bases. The CDR3 is made up of 13 amino acids. Germline V gives CDR1 ENHRY, CDR2 SYGVKD. V dropped 10 bases and J dropped 4; count of bases not matched to a gene: 7. The CDR3 region is CATRTDRGETQYF. The CDR3 DNA is TGTGCCACCAGGACGGACAGGGGAGAGACCCAGTACTTC.

A note on this clonotype: A much larger clonotype is one base distant, so this may be a read error. This chain connects TRBV20-1 to TRBJ2-7; perhaps TRBD2 as D (7 bases). The CDR3 length is 14 residues. V was shortened by 3 bases and J by 1 base, with 13 bases between the two germline ends. Germline loops: CDR1 DFQATT, CDR2 SNEGSKA (reference sequence). The CDR3 loop is CSARGGGGSYEQYF. The DNA for the CDR3 is TGCAGTGCTAGGGGGGGCGGGGGATCCTACGAGCAGTACTTC.

The J gene is TRBJ1-1, the V gene TRBV25-1; weak D call: TRBD1 (6 bases). This CDR3 region has 16 residues. Germline lookup yields CDR1 MGHDK and CDR2 SYGVNS. Trimming left V 8 bases short and J 0 bases short, with 19 bases between. The CDR3 spells CASVTDLTGLNTEAFF. Written as DNA, the CDR3 is TGTGCCAGCGTTACCGATTTGACAGGCTTGAACACTGAAGCTTTCTTT. The entire variable domain, with the rest obtained from reference TRBV25-1 and TRBJ1-1, is as follows: EADIYQTPRYLVIGTGKKITLECSQTMGHDKMYWYQQDPGMELHLIHYSYGVNSTEKGDLSSESTVSRIRTEHFPLTLESARPSHTSQYLCASVTDLTGLNTEAFFGQGTRLTVV.

This clonotype has a single count. V usage is TRBV2 and J usage is TRBJ2-7; 8 bases agree with TRBD1. Germline loops: CDR1 SNHLY, CDR2 FYNNEI. Losses at the gene ends were 7 bases for V and 7 bases for J; bases not matched to a gene: 6. CDR3 size: 12 residues. The CDR3 protein is CASKAGGREQYF. The DNA for the CDR3 is TGTGCCAGCAAGGCAGGGGGCAGGGAGCAGTACTTC.

This clonotype was seen repeatedly, ten times or more. The chain employs TRBV9 and TRBJ1-6; D is unclear. Germline V gives CDR1 SGDLS, CDR2 YYNGEE. The CDR3 consists of 14 residues. V was pared by 0 bases and J by 5 bases, with 6 bases between. The CDR3 reads CASSVEANNSPLHF. The CDR3 DNA reads as TGTGCCAGCAGCGTAGAGGCGAATAATTCACCCCTCCACTTT.